These 5 T cell receptor beta chains were sequenced from one sample in a study of beta chain features in type 1 diabetes. The investigators reverse transcribed all of the isolated RNA, so they sequenced expressed TCRB transcripts. The protocol was immunoSEQ multiplex PCR, while the TCRdb copy is restricted to in-frame clones and leaves out a portion. In the table there are some 270,000 clones, about 8% of which are singletons. The sample taken for sequencing was central memory CD4+ T cells from blood. The receptors come from a woman younger than 30 in good health.

The CDR3, as DNA: TGTGCCAGCAGCATAGCTGCGGAGGGGACGCAGTATTTT. Protein product: CASSIAAEGTQYF. This chain connects TRBV9 to TRBJ2-3, with a tentative D call TRBD2 (6 bases). Trimming took off 4 bases at V and 9 bases at J, with 15 bases between the two ends. The CDR3 extends over 13 amino acids. Per germline, CDR1 SGDLS and CDR2 YYNGEE. Full variable domain (outside the CDR3, taken from reference TRBV9 and TRBJ2-3): DSGVTQTPKHLITATGQRVTLRCSPRSGDLSVYWYQQSLDQGLQFLIQYYNGEERAKGNILERFSAQQFPDLHSELNLSSLELGDSALYFCASSIAAEGTQYFGPGTRLTVL.

The rearrangement joins TRBV4-3 to TRBJ2-1; 8 bases align to TRBD2. CDR3 length equals 18 residues. The V segment lost 2 bases and the J segment 7 bases; nucleotides outside the gene matches: 16. Per the germline V gene, CDR1 is LGHNA and CDR2 is YSLEER. In DNA, the CDR3 is TGCGCCAGCAGCCAAAGTCTTGCGCCGCGGGAGGAAGGTAATGAGCAGTTCTTC. Translation: CASSQSLAPREEGNEQFF.

The table lists this clone with a few counts. The chain uses TRBV7-2 and TRBJ1-2; 12 bases map to TRBD1. Germline CDR1 SGHTA, CDR2 FQGNSA. The CDR3 is 19 amino acids. J gave up 4 bases and V 6 bases, and 18 bases lay outside the gene matches. CDR3 residues: CASSLRPSGQGAKGYGYTF. DNA for the CDR3: TGTGCCAGCAGTCTACGCCCCTCGGGACAGGGGGCGAAAGGCTATGGCTACACCTTC.

The genes are TRBV25-1 and TRBJ1-2; D remains ambiguous. Trimming stripped 6 bases from V and 4 bases from J, with 9 bases between. Germline V gene lookup returns CDR1 MGHDK and CDR2 SYGVNS. CDR3 length: 12 amino acids. The CDR3, as DNA: TGTGCCAGCAGACGGGATGCCTATGGCTACACCTTC. Protein sequence: CASRRDAYGYTF.

This clone was seen a few times. A far larger clone lies a single base away; this is likely a read error. The chain joins TRBV11-3 to TRBJ1-2; TRBD1 matches 7 bases. Germline CDR1 and CDR2: SGHNT and YENEEA. The V gene end was trimmed by 5 bases and the J gene end by 5 bases; junction bases not matched to a gene: 2. The CDR3 sequence is 12 residues long. CDR3 sequence reads: CASSRDRYGYTF. CDR3 nucleotide sequence: TGTGCCAGCAGCCGGGACAGATATGGCTACACCTTC.